These T cell receptor beta chains were read from a single sample in a study of T cells in localized non-small cell lung cancer. Produced via immunoSEQ multiplex PCR; TCRdb's table is partial and in-frame only. The data show tens of thousands of clones, roughly 88% seen once. Here the sequenced sample was PBMCs, taken before any cancer treatment. These receptor sequences come from a man aged 35 to 69 with stage II lung adenocarcinoma. Both conserved end residues are part of each CDR3. A D gene is named only where the DNA matches it firmly. The size entry is marked missing in some rows and otherwise reads once, few, many or a size class.

V	D	J	size	CDR3	DNA
TRBV7-8	TRBD2	TRBJ2-5	.	CASSPNRAGGLRETQYF	TGTGCCAGCAGCCCGAACCGAGCGGGGGGGCTGCGGGAGACCCAGTACTTC
TRBV19	.	TRBJ2-3	.	CASSIGPGTDTQYF	TGTGCCAGTAGTATAGGGCCAGGCACAGATACGCAGTATTTT
TRBV5-1	.	TRBJ2-7	.	CASSLGADIGYEQYF	TGCGCCAGCAGCTTGGGTGCCGACATTGGTTACGAGCAGTACTTC
TRBV4-2	.	TRBJ1-4	.	CASSQDLGQFF	TGTGCCAGCAGCCAAGATTTGGGACAGTTTTTT
TRBV6-5	.	TRBJ1-3	.	CASTEDLVGGNTIYF	TGTGCCAGCACTGAGGACCTTGTAGGGGGTAACACCATATATTTT
TRBV5-6	.	TRBJ1-1	few	CASSFSHWGNTEAFF	TGTGCCAGCAGCTTCTCTCATTGGGGAAACACTGAAGCTTTCTTT
TRBV28	.	TRBJ2-1	.	CASSTLGGRSYNEQFF	TGTGCCAGCAGTACCTTGGGGGGCCGCTCCTACAATGAGCAGTTCTTC
TRBV6-4	TRBD2	TRBJ2-5	.	CASSEGAGGQETQYF	TGTGCCAGCAGTGAGGGCGCGGGAGGGCAAGAGACCCAGTACTTC
TRBV2	.	TRBJ1-1	few	CASRATNTEAFF	TGTGCCAGCAGGGCGACTAACACTGAAGCTTTCTTT
TRBV6-5	.	TRBJ2-7	.	CASSYSPTEGYEQYF	TGTGCCAGCAGTTACTCCCCGACGGAAGGCTACGAGCAGTACTTC
TRBV28	.	TRBJ1-4	once	CASSSNEKLFF	TGTGCCAGCAGTTCAAATGAAAAACTGTTTTTT
TRBV6-4	.	TRBJ1-6	few	CASKAGPNSPLHF	TGTGCCAGCAAGGCAGGACCCAATTCACCCCTCCACTTT
TRBV30	.	TRBJ1-5	.	CAWSVPGGPQHF	TGTGCCTGGAGTGTACCCGGGGGGCCCCAGCATTTT
TRBV5-4	.	TRBJ2-1	few	CASSGGPSSYNEQFF	TGTGCCAGCAGCGGTGGGCCCAGCTCCTACAATGAGCAGTTCTTC
TRBV6-1	TRBD2	TRBJ2-5	.	CASTRLAGGRETQYF	TGTGCCAGCACCAGACTAGCGGGAGGGCGAGAGACCCAGTACTTC
TRBV19	TRBD1	TRBJ1-2	.	CASSTTGGYYGYTF	TGTGCCAGTAGTACAACAGGGGGCTACTATGGCTACACCTTC
TRBV30	TRBD1	TRBJ1-5	.	CAYTSGTVNQPQHF	TGTGCCTACACTTCCGGGACAGTTAATCAGCCCCAGCATTTT
TRBV4-1	TRBD2	TRBJ2-1	.	CASSLFGTSGRSKQFF	TGCGCCAGCAGCCTCTTCGGGACTAGCGGGAGGAGTAAGCAGTTCTTC
TRBV30	TRBD1	TRBJ1-3	.	CAWDATGSGNTIYF	TGTGCCTGGGACGCGACAGGGTCTGGAAACACCATATATTTT
TRBV9	.	TRBJ2-3	few	CASSGPLPTDTQYF	TGTGCCAGCAGCGGGCCACTCCCCACAGATACGCAGTATTTT
TRBV18	.	TRBJ1-1	.	CASSPEKTSGAFF	TGTGCCAGCTCACCAGAGAAAACAAGTGGAGCTTTCTTT
TRBV6-6	.	TRBJ1-2	.	CASTHTYDLYGYTF	TGTGCCAGCACCCACACGTATGATCTCTATGGCTACACCTTC
TRBV6-1	TRBD1	TRBJ2-1	.	CASSAGGSYNEQFF	TGTGCCAGCAGTGCAGGGGGATCGTACAATGAGCAGTTCTTC
TRBV27	.	TRBJ2-7	.	CASSPGLGSEQYF	TGTGCCAGCAGTCCCGGGTTAGGGAGCGAGCAGTACTTC
TRBV30	TRBD1	TRBJ1-6	.	CAWSATPGTEYSPLHF	TGTGCCTGGAGTGCTACCCCCGGGACAGAATATTCACCCCTCCACTTT
TRBV19	TRBD1	TRBJ1-1	.	CASSIVARGKTEAFF	TGTGCCAGTAGTATAGTCGCCAGGGGGAAGACTGAAGCTTTCTTT
TRBV7-3	TRBD2	TRBJ2-1	.	CASSTTSRDEQFF	TGTGCCAGCAGCACGACTAGCAGGGATGAGCAGTTCTTC
TRBV7-2	.	TRBJ1-2	.	CASSLFEVSGYTF	TGTGCCAGCAGCTTATTTGAAGTATCTGGCTACACCTTC
TRBV4-1	.	TRBJ2-6	.	CASRTLRGSPSGANVLTF	TGCGCCAGCAGGACGCTGCGAGGGTCTCCTTCTGGGGCCAACGTCCTGACTTTC
TRBV19	.	TRBJ1-6	.	CASKDSHNSPLHF	TGTGCCAGTAAGGACAGCCACAATTCACCCCTCCACTTT
TRBV4-3	TRBD1	TRBJ1-4	.	CASSQDRLRDRGFEKLFF	TGCGCCAGCAGCCAAGATCGTCTCCGGGACAGGGGATTTGAAAAACTGTTTTTT
TRBV11-3	.	TRBJ2-3	.	CASSPAGAEDTQYF	TGTGCCAGCAGCCCCGCTGGGGCCGAAGATACGCAGTATTTT
TRBV7-9	.	TRBJ2-3	.	CASSLTGTPDTQYF	TGTGCCAGCAGCCTGACAGGGACTCCAGATACGCAGTATTTT
TRBV5-4	.	TRBJ2-7	.	CASSGPTYEQYF	TGTGCCAGCAGCGGGCCCACCTACGAGCAGTACTTC
TRBV19	TRBD1	TRBJ1-1	.	CASSRGTAFNTEAFF	TGTGCCAGTAGTAGGGGGACAGCATTTAACACTGAAGCTTTCTTT
TRBV4-1	.	TRBJ2-7	.	CASSRIRSRDNQRFSYEQYF	TGCGCCAGCAGCCGCATAAGGTCCCGGGACAACCAGCGCTTTTCCTACGAGCAGTACTTC
TRBV4-3	TRBD2	TRBJ2-7	.	CASSQETSGGYEQYF	TGCGCCAGCAGCCAAGAAACTAGCGGGGGATACGAGCAGTACTTC
TRBV13	.	TRBJ2-7	.	CASSKRGYEQYF	TGTGCCAGCAGCAAACGGGGCTACGAGCAGTACTTC
TRBV7-9	TRBD1	TRBJ2-1	.	CASSATDRVLEFF	TGTGCCAGCAGCGCAACCGACAGGGTCCTTGAGTTCTTC
TRBV4-2	.	TRBJ2-5	.	CASSQLQEETQYF	TGTGCCAGCAGCCAGTTACAGGAAGAGACCCAGTACTTC
TRBV10-3	TRBD1	TRBJ2-3	.	CAISRQGDTDTQYF	TGTGCCATCAGTCGACAGGGCGACACAGATACGCAGTATTTT
TRBV10-3	.	TRBJ2-6	.	CAISESRGDSGANVLTF	TGTGCCATCAGTGAGTCTAGGGGGGACTCTGGGGCCAACGTCCTGACTTTC
TRBV28	.	TRBJ2-5	.	CASSLRPDRTTGETQYF	TGTGCCAGCAGTTTAAGGCCGGACAGAACCACAGGAGAGACCCAGTACTTC
TRBV6-5	TRBD1	TRBJ1-1	.	CASSTRGQGNTEAFF	TGTGCCAGCAGTACAAGGGGACAGGGGAACACTGAAGCTTTCTTT
TRBV10-2	.	TRBJ2-1	.	CASSESEGYEQFF	TGCGCCAGCAGTGAGTCGGAGGGCTATGAGCAGTTCTTC
TRBV7-9	.	TRBJ1-1	once	CASSLDAGTVEAFF	TGTGCCAGCAGCTTAGATGCTGGGACGGTAGAAGCTTTCTTT
TRBV5-1	TRBD2	TRBJ2-5	.	CASSSGLASETQYF	TGCGCCAGCAGCTCGGGACTAGCAAGTGAGACCCAGTACTTC